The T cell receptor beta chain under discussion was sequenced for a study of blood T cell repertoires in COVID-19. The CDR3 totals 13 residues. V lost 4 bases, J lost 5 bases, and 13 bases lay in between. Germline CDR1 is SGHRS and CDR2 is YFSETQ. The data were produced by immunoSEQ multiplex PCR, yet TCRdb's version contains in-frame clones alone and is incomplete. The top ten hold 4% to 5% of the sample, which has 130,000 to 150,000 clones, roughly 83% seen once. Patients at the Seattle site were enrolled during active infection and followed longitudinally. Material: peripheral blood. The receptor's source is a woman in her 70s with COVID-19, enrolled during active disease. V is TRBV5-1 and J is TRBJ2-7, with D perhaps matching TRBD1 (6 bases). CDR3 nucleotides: TGCGCCAGCAGCGTACAGGGTACGGACGAGCAGTACTTC. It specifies CASSVQGTDEQYF.